Included here is one TCR beta chain sequence, with context. The data were obtained in a study of blood T cell repertoires in COVID-19. Study information: T cells, B-cell-depleted T cells, or PBMCs provided the cDNA or gDNA that served as material.

As handled by the study authors: Reference gene primer amplification gave estimated nucleated cell counts. Sequencing was performed with immunoSEQ multiplex PCR; in TCRdb, only in-frame clones are kept and a portion is missing. The D gene and trimming were derived from the DNA, and the V and J assignments and clone size from that table. The table records 30,000 to 40,000 clones, 80% to 90% of them present only once. Germline V gene sequence: CDR1 SGHRS, CDR2 YFSETQ. After removal of 5 bases from V and 6 bases from J, the junction contained 7 bases not matched to a gene. The CDR3 covers 14 residues. The receptor was derived from a man in his 60s in a cohort sampled during active COVID-19. Sequenced sample: peripheral blood. The V gene is TRBV5-1, the J gene TRBJ1-4, with TRBD1 matching over 7 bases. CDR3 amino acids: CASRVRGTDEKLFF. CDR3 in DNA: TGCGCCAGCAGAGTCCGCGGGACAGATGAAAAACTGTTTTTT.